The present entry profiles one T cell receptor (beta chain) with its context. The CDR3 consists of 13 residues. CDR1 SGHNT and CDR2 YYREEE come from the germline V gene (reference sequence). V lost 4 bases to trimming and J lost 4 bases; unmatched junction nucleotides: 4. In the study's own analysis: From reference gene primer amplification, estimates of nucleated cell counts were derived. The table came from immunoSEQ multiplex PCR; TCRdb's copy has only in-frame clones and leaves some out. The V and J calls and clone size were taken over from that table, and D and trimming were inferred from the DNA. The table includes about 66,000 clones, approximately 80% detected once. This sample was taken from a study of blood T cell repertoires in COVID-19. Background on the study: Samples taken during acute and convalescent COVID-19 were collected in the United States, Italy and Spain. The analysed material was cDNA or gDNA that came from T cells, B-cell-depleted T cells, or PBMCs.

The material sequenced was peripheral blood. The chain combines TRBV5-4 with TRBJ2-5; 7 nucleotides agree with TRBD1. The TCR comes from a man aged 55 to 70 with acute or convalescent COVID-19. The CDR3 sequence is CASSMTGTETQYF. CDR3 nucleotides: TGTGCCAGCAGCATGACAGGGACAGAGACCCAGTACTTC.